One T cell receptor (beta chain) is described in this entry. The antigen is unknown. The data originate from a study of blood T cells in healthy people across ages. About the research overall: Capture via template switching afforded approximately one barcoded beta molecule per two T cells. Points from the study as a whole: A roughly linear age-dependent decrease characterized TCR beta diversity per million T cells. Both higher diversity and more naive CD4+ cells marked long-lived donors when set against aged donors.

Germline-derived CDR1 and CDR2 are DFQATT and SNEGSKA (reference sequence). Trimming stripped 7 bases from V and 4 bases from J, with 13 bases between. The CDR3 sequence is 12 residues long. Donors were healthy Caucasian individuals from Russia aged about 6 to 90. PCR was performed a second time for roughly 7 to 11 cycles using a sample-barcoded 5' primer and a J-beta primer mix. TCRdb passed the 5' RACE reads through MiXCR, listing each CDR3 protein once. The data hold about 1.7 million distinct CDR3 sequences, with over 25% observed a single time. The sequenced material came from blood. The source is a woman under 40 in good health. The V gene is TRBV20-1, the J gene TRBJ1-2; D perhaps matches TRBD1 (5 bases). The CDR3 reads CSGSRGGYGYTF. The DNA of the CDR3 is TGCAGTGGGAGCCGGGGCGGCTATGGCTACACCTTC.